This T cell receptor beta chain was sequenced in a study of cytomegalovirus exposure and HLA in healthy donors. The CDR3 extends over 13 amino acids. Per germline, CDR1 GTSNPN and CDR2 SVGIG (reference sequence). V was trimmed by 0 bases and J by 3 bases, leaving 9 bases between them. PCR used 60 Vbeta primers and 13 Jbeta primers. Using immunoSEQ multiplex PCR, the repertoire was profiled, and TCRdb retains in-frame clones only, with some absent. The sample shows over 100,000 clones, and approximately 1.6% sits with its ten largest clones. The genes are TRBV30 and TRBJ2-7; D uncertain. Sequenced material: PBMCs. The sequence came from a man between 18 and 35 years old in good health and CMV-seronegative. CDR3 coding DNA: TGTGCCTGGAGTGTACTGACAAACTACGAGCAGTACTTC. Residues: CAWSVLTNYEQYF.